A selection of T cell receptor beta chains follows, all from one sample in a study of post-analysis software for immune sequencing data. TCRdb fed the PCR reads into MiXCR, producing one record per CDR3 protein. The table records hundreds of thousands of distinct CDR3 sequences, about 50% of them present only once. The sample comprised blood. These receptors were obtained from a girl aged 5 to 17 with multiple sclerosis. Each CDR3 is given without its conserved first and last residue. Fields, in order: V gene, CDR3 protein.

V: TRBV4-1
CDR3: ASSSHHLEYEQY

V: TRBV12-3/TRBV12-4
CDR3: ASKSGTSGGRLTYEQY

V: TRBV7-6
CDR3: ASSRGPGLAITDTQY

V: TRBV5-1
CDR3: ASSSSGTPRAGNEQY

V: TRBV29-1
CDR3: SVAGLARNEQY

V: TRBV5-1
CDR3: ASSYGSATDTQY

V: TRBV10-3
CDR3: AISDGGTPKNIQY

V: TRBV12-3/TRBV12-4
CDR3: ASGDGDRPGETQY

V: TRBV14
CDR3: ASSQERRIRNTEAF

V: TRBV15
CDR3: ATSREGTSGYEQY

V: TRBV7-3
CDR3: ASSLGGGFTDTQY

V: TRBV7-8
CDR3: ASSPRGDGSYNEQF

V: TRBV20-1
CDR3: SARETGSPYNEQF